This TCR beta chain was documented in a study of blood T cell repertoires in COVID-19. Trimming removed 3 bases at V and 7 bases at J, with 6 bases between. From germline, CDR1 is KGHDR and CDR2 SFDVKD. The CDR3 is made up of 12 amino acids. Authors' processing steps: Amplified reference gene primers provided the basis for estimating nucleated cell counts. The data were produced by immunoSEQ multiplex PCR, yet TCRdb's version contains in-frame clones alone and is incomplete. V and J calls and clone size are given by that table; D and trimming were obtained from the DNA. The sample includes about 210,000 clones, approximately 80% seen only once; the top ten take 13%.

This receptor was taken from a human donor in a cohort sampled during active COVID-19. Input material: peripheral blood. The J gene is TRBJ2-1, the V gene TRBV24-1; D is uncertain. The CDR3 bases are TGTGCCACCAGTGATGAGGTGAATGAGCAGTTCTTC. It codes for CATSDEVNEQFF.